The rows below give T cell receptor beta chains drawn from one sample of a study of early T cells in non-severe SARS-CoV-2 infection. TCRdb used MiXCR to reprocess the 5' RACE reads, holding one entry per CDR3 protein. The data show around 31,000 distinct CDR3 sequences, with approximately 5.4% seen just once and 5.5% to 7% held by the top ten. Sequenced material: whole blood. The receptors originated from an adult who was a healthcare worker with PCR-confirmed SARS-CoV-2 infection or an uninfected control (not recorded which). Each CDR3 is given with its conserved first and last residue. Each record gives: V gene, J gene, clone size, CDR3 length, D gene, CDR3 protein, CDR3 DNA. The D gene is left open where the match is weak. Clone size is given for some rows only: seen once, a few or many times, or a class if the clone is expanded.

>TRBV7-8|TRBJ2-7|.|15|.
CASSLTGTLIYEQYF
TGTGCCAGCAGCCTTACCGGGACTCTGATCTACGAGCAGTACTTC
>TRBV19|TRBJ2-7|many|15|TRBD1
CASSSGQAYSYEQYF
TGTGCCAGTAGTTCCGGACAGGCCTACTCCTACGAGCAGTACTTC
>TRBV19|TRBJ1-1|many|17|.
CASSMGGAYAMNTEAFF
TGTGCCAGTAGTATGGGTGGCGCATACGCCATGAACACTGAAGCTTTCTTT
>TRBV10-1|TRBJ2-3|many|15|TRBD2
CASSDGTSGRDTQYF
TGCGCCAGCAGCGATGGGACTAGCGGGAGAGATACGCAGTATTTT
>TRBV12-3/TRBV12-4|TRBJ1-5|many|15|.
CASSSGKGSNQPQHF
TGTGCCAGCAGCTCGGGGAAAGGAAGCAATCAGCCCCAGCATTTT
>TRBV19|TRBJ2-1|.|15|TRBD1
CASRPWGTGGPEQFF
TGTGCCAGTAGGCCGTGGGGGACAGGGGGACCTGAGCAGTTCTTC
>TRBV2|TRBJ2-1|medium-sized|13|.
CATEEGSQDEQFF
TGTGCCACCGAAGAGGGTAGTCAGGATGAGCAGTTCTTC
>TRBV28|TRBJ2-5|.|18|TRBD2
CASSLARLAGVVAPTQYF
TGTGCCAGCAGTTTAGCAAGACTAGCGGGAGTTGTAGCCCCGACCCAGTACTTC
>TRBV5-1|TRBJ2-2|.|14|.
CASSSFREAGELFF
TGCGCCAGCAGTTCGTTCAGGGAAGCCGGGGAGCTGTTTTTT
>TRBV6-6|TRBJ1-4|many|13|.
CASNYVPQEKLFF
TGTGCCAGCAATTACGTCCCGCAAGAAAAACTGTTTTTT
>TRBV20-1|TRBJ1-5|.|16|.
CSARGAGGWGNQPQHF
TGCAGTGCCCGGGGGGCAGGCGGATGGGGCAATCAGCCCCAGCATTTT
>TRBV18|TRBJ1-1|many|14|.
CASDLSRGRTEAFF
TGTGCCAGCGACTTGAGTAGGGGGAGGACTGAAGCTTTCTTT
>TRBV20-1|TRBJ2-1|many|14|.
CSARDPSGPNEQFF
TGCAGTGCTAGAGATCCCTCAGGTCCCAATGAGCAGTTCTTC
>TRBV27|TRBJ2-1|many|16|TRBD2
CASSLSQAGGMNEQFF
TGTGCCAGCAGTTTATCTCAAGCGGGAGGGATGAATGAGCAGTTCTTC
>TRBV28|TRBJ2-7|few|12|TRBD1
CAIRQGLSPPSF
TGTGCCATCAGACAGGGTCTTTCCCCCCCCAGTTTC
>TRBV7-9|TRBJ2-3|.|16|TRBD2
CASSPHWREAADTQYF
TGTGCCAGCAGCCCCCACTGGCGGGAGGCCGCAGATACGCAGTATTTT
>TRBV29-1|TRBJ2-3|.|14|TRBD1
CSVHNRGLTDTQYF
TGCAGCGTGCACAACAGGGGTCTCACAGATACGCAGTATTTT
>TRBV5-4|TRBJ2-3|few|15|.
CASSLIGTFTDTQYF
TGTGCCAGCAGCTTGATCGGGACCTTCACAGATACGCAGTATTTT
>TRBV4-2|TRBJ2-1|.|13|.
CASSQEKETRRQF
TGTGCCAGCAGCCAAGAGAAGGAGACCCGGCGGCAGTTC
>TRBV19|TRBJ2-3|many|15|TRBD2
CASSASGSWRDTQYF
TGTGCCAGTAGTGCTAGCGGGAGTTGGAGAGATACGCAGTATTTT
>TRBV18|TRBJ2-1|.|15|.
CASSPGFANHNEQFF
TGTGCCAGCTCACCAGGGTTCGCTAACCACAATGAGCAGTTCTTC
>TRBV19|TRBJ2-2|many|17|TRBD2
CASSSPGGAHNTGELFF
TGTGCCAGTAGCTCACCCGGGGGGGCGCATAACACCGGGGAGCTGTTTTTT
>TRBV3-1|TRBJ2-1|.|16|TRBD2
CASSQDRLAGGHEQFF
TGTGCCAGCAGCCAGGACCGACTAGCGGGAGGGCATGAGCAGTTCTTC
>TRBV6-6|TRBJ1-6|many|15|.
CASSYDRADNSPLHF
TGTGCCAGCAGTTACGACAGAGCCGATAATTCACCCCTCCACTTT
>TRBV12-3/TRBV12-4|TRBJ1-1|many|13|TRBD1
CASIIRGMTEAFF
TGTGCCAGCATCATCAGGGGGATGACTGAAGCTTTCTTT
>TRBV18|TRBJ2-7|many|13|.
CASSPARPGEQYF
TGTGCCAGCTCACCGGCGAGGCCCGGGGAGCAGTACTTC
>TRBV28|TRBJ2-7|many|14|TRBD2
CASSASGRIDEQYF
TGTGCCAGCAGTGCTAGCGGGAGAATCGACGAGCAGTACTTC
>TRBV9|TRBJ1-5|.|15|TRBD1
CASSETGEHNQPQHF
TGTGCCAGCAGCGAGACAGGGGAACACAATCAGCCCCAGCATTTT
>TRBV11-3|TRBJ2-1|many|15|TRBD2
CASSAGTSAYNEQFF
TGTGCCAGCAGCGCCGGGACTAGCGCCTACAATGAGCAGTTCTTC
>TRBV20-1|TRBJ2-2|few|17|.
CSARALGTRSRSGELFF
TGCAGTGCTAGAGCCCTCGGCACTAGAAGTCGGTCCGGGGAGCTGTTTTTT
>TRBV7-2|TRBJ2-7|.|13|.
CASSVKTGYEQYF
TGTGCCAGCAGCGTTAAGACGGGTTACGAGCAGTACTTC
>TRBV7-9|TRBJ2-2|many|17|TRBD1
CASSRNRGQQNTGELFF
TGTGCCAGCAGCCGTAATCGGGGACAGCAGAACACCGGGGAGCTGTTTTTT
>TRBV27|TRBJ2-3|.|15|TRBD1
CASSQPGQSTDTQYF
TGTGCCAGCAGTCAACCGGGACAGTCCACAGATACGCAGTATTTT
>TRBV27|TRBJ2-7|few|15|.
CASSFLAGSSYEQYF
TGTGCCAGCAGTTTCTTGGCAGGGAGCTCCTACGAGCAGTACTTC
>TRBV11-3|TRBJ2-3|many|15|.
CASSLGGIRTDTQYF
TGTGCCAGCAGCTTAGGCGGGATTCGCACAGATACGCAGTATTTT
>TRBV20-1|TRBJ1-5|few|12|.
CSASGSNQPQHF
TGCAGTGCTAGCGGTAGCAATCAGCCCCAGCATTTT
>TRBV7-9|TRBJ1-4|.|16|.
CASSLGLDGGNEKLFF
TGTGCCAGCAGCTTAGGACTGGACGGCGGGAATGAAAAACTGTTTTTT
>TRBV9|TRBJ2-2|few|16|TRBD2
CASSTSGRVDTGELFF
TGTGCCAGCAGCACAAGCGGGAGGGTCGACACCGGGGAGCTGTTTTTT
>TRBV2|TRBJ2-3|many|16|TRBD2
CASRLAGGSFTDTQYF
TGTGCCAGCAGACTAGCGGGAGGCTCATTTACAGATACGCAGTATTTT
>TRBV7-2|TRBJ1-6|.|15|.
CASSLGIQLNSPLHF
TGTGCCAGCAGCTTAGGAATCCAGCTTAATTCACCCCTCCACTTT
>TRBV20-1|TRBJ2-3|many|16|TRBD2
CSAREVAGGDTDTQYF
TGCAGTGCTAGAGAAGTGGCGGGAGGCGACACAGATACGCAGTATTTT
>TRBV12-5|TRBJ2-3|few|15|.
CASGTGGHRTDTQYF
TGTGCTAGTGGTACCGGCGGTCATAGAACAGATACGCAGTATTTT
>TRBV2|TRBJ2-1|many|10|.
CASLGKVQFF
TGTGCCAGCCTCGGTAAGGTGCAGTTCTTC
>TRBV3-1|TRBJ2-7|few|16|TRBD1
CASSPGGTGINYEQYF
TGTGCCAGCAGCCCGGGCGGGACAGGGATAAACTACGAGCAGTACTTC
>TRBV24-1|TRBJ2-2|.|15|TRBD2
CATSRGGSYGGELFF
TGTGCCACCAGTCGGGGAGGGTCGTATGGCGGGGAGCTGTTTTTT
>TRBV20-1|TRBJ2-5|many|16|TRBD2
CSALTPREGFQETQYF
TGCAGTGCCCTTACACCGCGGGAGGGTTTTCAAGAGACCCAGTACTTC
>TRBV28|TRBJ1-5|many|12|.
CASSFRRGPQHF
TGTGCCAGCAGTTTTCGCCGGGGGCCCCAGCATTTT